Listed below are T cell receptor beta chains from one sample, sequenced in a study of T-cell reconstitution after alpha-beta-depleted transplantation in children. TCRdb used MiXCR to reprocess the PCR reads, holding one entry per CDR3 protein. The sample contains almost 500,000 distinct CDR3 sequences, roughly a tenth of which appear only once. The source material was PBMCs, sampled before TCRalphabeta/CD19-depleted stem cell transplant. The source of these receptors is a child aged 2-15 years with inherited bone marrow failure, due to receive a stem cell transplant. Both conserved end residues are part of each CDR3. The D gene is left open where the match is weak. Size values are once, few and many counts, or a class for expanded clones, and some rows have none.

TRBD1 | TRBJ2-2 | TRBV4-3 | many | CASSYDRGQNTGELFF | TGCGCCAGCAGCTACGACAGGGGGCAAAACACCGGGGAGCTGTTTTTT
. | TRBJ2-1 | TRBV5-1 | many | CASSLLQPAYNEQFF | TGCGCCAGCAGCTTGCTTCAACCCGCCTACAATGAGCAGTTCTTC
TRBD2 | TRBJ2-1 | TRBV20-1 | many | CSARKREASYNEQFF | TGCAGTGCTAGAAAGCGGGAGGCGTCCTACAATGAGCAGTTCTTC
. | TRBJ1-2 | TRBV6-1 | many | CASRTGQRKGYTF | TGTGCCAGCAGAACCGGACAGAGGAAGGGCTACACCTTC
TRBD1 | TRBJ1-4 | TRBV7-9 | many | CASSLGGTGGLGEKLFF | TGTGCCAGCAGCTTGGGGGGGACAGGGGGCCTTGGAGAAAAACTGTTTTTT
. | TRBJ2-3 | TRBV7-6 | many | CASSDPYGGADTQYF | TGTGCCAGCAGCGACCCCTACGGAGGCGCAGATACGCAGTATTTT
. | TRBJ1-5 | TRBV27 | many | CASRMAGTQPQHF | TGTGCCAGCAGGATGGCGGGTACCCAGCCCCAGCATTTT
. | TRBJ2-7 | TRBV7-2 | . | CASSLIPTSYEQYF | TGTGCCAGCAGCTTAATCCCAACCTCCTACGAGCAGTACTTC
. | TRBJ2-1 | TRBV5-1 | many | CASSSGGGGEQFF | TGCGCCAGCAGCTCCGGGGGCGGGGGTGAGCAGTTCTTC
TRBD2 | TRBJ2-7 | TRBV12-3/TRBV12-4 | . | CASSQLAGGPSHEQYF | TGTGCCAGCAGTCAGCTAGCGGGAGGGCCCTCCCACGAGCAGTACTTC
TRBD2 | TRBJ2-1 | TRBV19 | once | CASSVSGRAINEQFF | TGTGCCAGTAGTGTCTCCGGGAGGGCCATCAATGAGCAGTTCTTC
TRBD1 | TRBJ1-2 | TRBV11-2 | once | CASSLAGTGSVGYTF | TGTGCCAGCAGCTTAGCCGGGACAGGGTCTGTTGGCTACACCTTC
. | TRBJ1-1 | TRBV12-3/TRBV12-4 | many | CASSSRYRALNTEAFF | TGTGCCAGCAGTTCTAGATACCGAGCATTGAACACTGAAGCTTTCTTT
TRBD2 | TRBJ2-3 | TRBV20-1 | many | CSARELAGDADTQYF | TGCAGTGCTAGAGAACTAGCGGGAGACGCAGATACGCAGTATTTT
. | TRBJ2-1 | TRBV12-3/TRBV12-4 | many | CASSWVQGYNEQFF | TGTGCCAGCAGTTGGGTCCAGGGTTACAATGAGCAGTTCTTC
. | TRBJ2-1 | TRBV5-4 | many | CASSLMGSGYNEQFF | TGTGCCAGCAGCTTGATGGGTAGCGGATACAATGAGCAGTTCTTC
. | TRBJ2-1 | TRBV5-1 | . | CASSTRDPGVNEQFF | TGCGCCAGCAGCACCCGGGACCCCGGGGTAAATGAGCAGTTCTTC
TRBD2 | TRBJ2-5 | TRBV4-2 | few | CASSQDGIAGVLRETQYF | TGTGCCAGCAGCCAAGATGGGATAGCGGGAGTTTTAAGAGAGACCCAGTACTTC
TRBD1 | TRBJ2-3 | TRBV5-1 | . | CASSQGQISTDTQYF | TGCGCCAGCAGCCAGGGACAGATTAGCACAGATACGCAGTATTTT
TRBD2 | TRBJ2-1 | TRBV11-2 | many | CASSLLAGTGHEQFF | TGTGCCAGCAGCTTACTAGCGGGAACTGGCCATGAGCAGTTCTTC
TRBD1 | TRBJ2-7 | TRBV7-9 | many | CASTKDSGGDYEQYF | TGTGCCAGCACCAAAGATTCAGGGGGCGATTACGAGCAGTACTTC
. | TRBJ1-5 | TRBV4-3 | many | CASSPSPYSNQPQHF | TGCGCCAGCAGCCCCTCTCCGTATAGCAATCAGCCCCAGCATTTT
. | TRBJ2-7 | TRBV9 | . | CASSNYRELGEQYF | TGTGCCAGCAGCAACTACAGGGAACTCGGCGAGCAGTACTTC
. | TRBJ2-5 | TRBV29-1 | many | CSAKHGTFFQETQYF | TGCAGCGCTAAACACGGGACTTTTTTCCAAGAGACCCAGTACTTC
. | TRBJ1-4 | TRBV29-1 | many | CSVGRALNEKLFF | TGCAGCGTTGGAAGGGCCCTAAATGAAAAACTGTTTTTT
TRBD1 | TRBJ2-1 | TRBV5-6 | . | CASTDDRDSYNEQFF | TGTGCCAGCACCGATGACAGGGACTCCTACAATGAGCAGTTCTTC
. | TRBJ1-6 | TRBV4-3 | many | CASSQEPGLNSPLHF | TGCGCCAGCAGCCAGGAGCCAGGGCTTAATTCACCCCTCCACTTT
TRBD2 | TRBJ2-5 | TRBV5-1 | many | CASSLGSSGRSETQYF | TGCGCCAGCAGCTTGGGGAGTAGCGGGAGGTCGGAGACCCAGTACTTC
TRBD2 | TRBJ2-7 | TRBV28 | many | CASSLGLAQVPWEQYF | TGTGCCAGCAGTTTGGGACTAGCGCAAGTCCCTTGGGAGCAGTACTTC
TRBD1 | TRBJ1-3 | TRBV5-6 | many | CASSLQGADTIYF | TGTGCCAGCAGCCTACAGGGGGCTGACACCATATATTTT
. | TRBJ2-3 | TRBV12-3/TRBV12-4 | . | CASSRSLRESTDTQYF | TGTGCCAGCAGCCGCAGCTTGAGGGAGAGCACAGATACGCAGTATTTT
TRBD2 | TRBJ2-2 | TRBV7-2 | many | CASSSLAGGSGELFF | TGTGCCAGCAGCTCACTAGCGGGAGGTTCCGGGGAGCTGTTTTTT
. | TRBJ2-6 | TRBV4-2 | few | CASSQDSRGISFGANVLTF | TGTGCCAGCAGCCAAGATAGTAGAGGGATTTCTTTTGGGGCCAACGTCCTGACTTTC
. | TRBJ1-5 | TRBV15 | few | CATSRDLGYSNQPQHF | TGTGCCACCAGCAGAGATCTGGGGTATAGCAATCAGCCCCAGCATTTT
. | TRBJ2-3 | TRBV5-4 | . | CASSPRKPNTDTQYF | TGTGCCAGCAGCCCAAGAAAACCCAACACAGATACGCAGTATTTT
TRBD1 | TRBJ1-5 | TRBV23-1 | many | CASSQERQGVVYQPQHF | TGCGCCAGCAGTCAGGAGAGACAGGGGGTTGTTTATCAGCCCCAGCATTTT
. | TRBJ2-7 | TRBV7-9 | many | CASSLDAEQYF | TGTGCCAGCAGCTTAGATGCCGAGCAGTACTTC
. | TRBJ1-1 | TRBV19 | few | CASKAGREAFF | TGTGCCAGTAAGGCGGGCAGAGAAGCTTTCTTT
. | TRBJ2-7 | TRBV20-1 | many | CSAREVSYEQYF | TGCAGTGCTAGAGAGGTCTCCTACGAGCAGTACTTC
. | TRBJ2-7 | TRBV20-1 | many | CSARGEGVPDYEQYF | TGCAGTGCTAGGGGCGAAGGGGTCCCCGACTACGAGCAGTACTTC
. | TRBJ1-5 | TRBV20-1 | many | CSASRSDQPQHF | TGCAGTGCTAGTAGATCCGATCAGCCCCAGCATTTT
. | TRBJ1-2 | TRBV4-2 | many | CASSQGGGLLDYGYTF | TGTGCCAGCAGCCAAGGGGGGGGACTTTTAGACTATGGCTACACCTTC
. | TRBJ2-1 | TRBV29-1 | many | CSVLGLISYNEQFF | TGCAGCGTTTTGGGACTTATCTCCTACAATGAGCAGTTCTTC
. | TRBJ2-1 | TRBV19 | many | CASSIDSRGPAYNEQFF | TGTGCCAGTAGTATTGATTCGCGGGGCCCAGCTTACAATGAGCAGTTCTTC
. | TRBJ2-1 | TRBV5-1 | many | CASSLSARRGYNEQFF | TGCGCCAGCAGCTTGTCTGCGAGACGAGGGTACAATGAGCAGTTCTTC
. | TRBJ1-1 | TRBV27 | many | CASSLQRNTEAFF | TGTGCCAGCAGTTTACAAAGGAACACTGAAGCTTTCTTT
TRBD2 | TRBJ2-1 | TRBV9 | many | CASSVVGRPPNEQFF | TGTGCCAGCAGCGTAGTCGGGAGGCCCCCCAATGAGCAGTTCTTC
TRBD1 | TRBJ1-2 | TRBV28 | . | CASSSPSDRAYGYTF | TGTGCCAGCAGTTCCCCCTCGGACAGGGCCTATGGCTACACCTTC
. | TRBJ2-1 | TRBV9 | few | CASSVGDFPNEQFF | TGTGCCAGCAGCGTAGGCGACTTTCCCAATGAGCAGTTCTTC
TRBD1 | TRBJ1-6 | TRBV18 | . | CASSPNGAGGNSPLHF | TGTGCCAGCTCACCCAACGGGGCAGGGGGAAATTCACCCCTCCACTTT
TRBD2 | TRBJ2-7 | TRBV5-1 | . | CASDLAPQGGAYEQYF | TGCGCCAGCGACTTGGCCCCCCAGGGAGGGGCCTACGAGCAGTACTTC
. | TRBJ2-5 | TRBV12-3/TRBV12-4 | many | CASSLPPGQPQETQYF | TGTGCCAGCAGTTTACCGCCTGGACAGCCCCAAGAGACCCAGTACTTC
TRBD1 | TRBJ1-5 | TRBV28 | many | CASQGQGYQPQHF | TGTGCCAGCCAGGGACAGGGCTACCAGCCCCAGCATTTT
. | TRBJ1-2 | TRBV20-1 | many | CSAREGNSNYGYTF | TGCAGTGCTAGAGAGGGTAACAGCAACTATGGCTACACCTTC
TRBD2 | TRBJ2-7 | TRBV7-6 | many | CASSLAAAGAIEQYF | TGTGCCAGCAGCTTAGCGGCCGCGGGAGCCATAGAGCAGTACTTC
. | TRBJ2-1 | TRBV6-2/TRBV6-3 | many | CASSKLAAGSYNEQFF | TGTGCCAGCAGTAAGTTAGCGGCAGGCTCCTACAATGAGCAGTTCTTC
. | TRBJ2-1 | TRBV7-8 | many | CASSSPAYPGVFVRDEQFF | TGTGCCAGCAGCTCCCCCGCGTACCCTGGAGTTTTTGTACGTGATGAGCAGTTCTTC
TRBD1 | TRBJ2-7 | TRBV7-9 | many | CASSPTTGAYEQYF | TGTGCCAGCAGTCCGACGACAGGGGCCTACGAGCAGTACTTC
. | TRBJ2-7 | TRBV29-1 | . | CSVEKAGPTYEQYF | TGCAGCGTTGAAAAAGCGGGCCCAACCTACGAGCAGTACTTC
TRBD1 | TRBJ1-1 | TRBV19 | few | CASSITGVRTEAFF | TGTGCCAGTAGTATAACAGGGGTCCGCACTGAAGCTTTCTTT